Described below is a single T cell receptor (beta chain) sequence and its context. What it binds is not known. TCRdb itself ran the RT-PCR reads through MiXCR, one entry per CDR3 protein. Counted here are 550,000 to 800,000 distinct CDR3 sequences, approximately 14% occurring once; the ten biggest clones make up roughly 10%. CDR1 and CDR2 (germline): DFQATT, SNEGSKA (reference sequence). The ends were cut back, 2 bases at V and 5 bases at J, with 13 bases in the middle. This CDR3 is built from 15 residues. The sample comes from a study of response to subunit inactivated influenza vaccine. Overall study results and limits: Authors suggested that a seasonal influenza vaccination recruits few new T cells each time.

The chain is built from TRBV20-1 and TRBJ1-6, with a tentative D call TRBD1 (6 bases). This clonotype was sampled from a man in his fifties who received an inactivated influenza vaccine. The source was PBMCs from blood, collected about 11 days after vaccination. CDR3 residues: CSARPPGGHNSPLHF. The CDR3 region has the DNA TGCAGTGCTAGACCCCCCGGGGGCCATAATTCACCCCTCCACTTT.